This is a list of T cell receptor beta chains from one sample in a study of T-cell reconstitution after alpha-beta-depleted transplantation in children. A single record per CDR3 protein comes from TCRdb applying MiXCR to the PCR reads. The sample lists fewer than 750,000 distinct CDR3 sequences; roughly 27% were seen once. The sample here was PBMCs, taken before TCRalphabeta/CD19-depleted stem cell transplant. Source of these receptors: a boy under two years old with Wiskott-Aldrich syndrome, due to receive a stem cell transplant. The CDR3 runs from the conserved cysteine through the conserved F or W. D genes are given only for firm matches. Clone size is not always given. Where it is, it says once, few, many or a class for expanded clones.

V: TRBV6-5
size: few
D: .
J: TRBJ2-7
length: 16
CDR3: CASSYSTTTVSYEQYF
DNA: TGTGCCAGCAGTTACTCGACGACAACCGTGTCCTACGAGCAGTACTTC

V: TRBV20-1
size: few
D: TRBD2
J: TRBJ2-2
length: 14
CDR3: CSAGGRSNTGELFF
DNA: TGCAGTGCCGGGGGGAGGTCGAACACCGGGGAGCTGTTTTTT

V: TRBV12-3/TRBV12-4
size: .
D: .
J: TRBJ2-2
length: 16
CDR3: CASSFGSGSDTGELFF
DNA: TGTGCCAGCAGTTTCGGGTCAGGGTCAGACACCGGGGAGCTGTTTTTT

V: TRBV30
size: .
D: .
J: TRBJ1-1
length: 10
CDR3: CASIYTEAFF
DNA: TGTGCCTCAATATACACTGAAGCTTTCTTT

V: TRBV2
size: .
D: TRBD2
J: TRBJ2-5
length: 13
CDR3: CASSVRGSETQYF
DNA: TGTGCCAGCAGTGTTCGCGGGAGCGAGACCCAGTACTTC

V: TRBV6-2/TRBV6-3
size: few
D: .
J: TRBJ2-3
length: 14
CDR3: CASSWRLGPDTQYF
DNA: TGTGCCAGCAGTTGGCGGCTAGGTCCGGATACGCAGTATTTT

V: TRBV9
size: few
D: TRBD2
J: TRBJ2-1
length: 17
CDR3: CASSAGLAGGPRNEQFF
DNA: TGTGCCAGCAGCGCGGGACTAGCGGGAGGGCCCCGCAATGAGCAGTTCTTC

V: TRBV24-1
size: .
D: .
J: TRBJ2-4
length: 17
CDR3: CATSDKGRVIAKNIQYF
DNA: TGTGCCACCAGTGATAAGGGGCGGGTTATAGCCAAAAACATTCAGTACTTC

V: TRBV5-1
size: .
D: TRBD1
J: TRBJ2-7
length: 17
CDR3: CASSLEMARDRTAVQYF
DNA: TGCGCCAGCAGCTTGGAAATGGCCCGGGACAGAACCGCAGTGCAGTACTTC

V: TRBV7-2
size: few
D: .
J: TRBJ1-5
length: 13
CDR3: CATAVASNQPQHF
DNA: TGTGCCACCGCGGTGGCAAGCAATCAGCCCCAGCATTTT

V: TRBV20-1
size: few
D: .
J: TRBJ1-3
length: 13
CDR3: CSARRPAGNTIYF
DNA: TGCAGTGCGCGTCGGCCAGCTGGAAACACCATATATTTT

V: TRBV20-1
size: few
D: .
J: TRBJ2-7
length: 13
CDR3: CSARDPLTYEQYF
DNA: TGCAGTGCTAGAGATCCCTTGACCTACGAGCAGTACTTC

V: TRBV28
size: .
D: .
J: TRBJ2-5
length: 16
CDR3: CASSLVTELLQETQYF
DNA: TGTGCCAGCAGTTTAGTTACAGAATTGCTGCAAGAGACCCAGTACTTC

V: TRBV7-8
size: .
D: .
J: TRBJ2-3
length: 13
CDR3: CAILDSRTDTQYF
DNA: TGTGCCATTCTGGACAGCCGCACAGATACGCAGTATTTT

V: TRBV9
size: few
D: .
J: TRBJ2-7
length: 10
CDR3: CASSVDEQYF
DNA: TGTGCCAGCAGCGTAGACGAGCAGTACTTC

V: TRBV12-3/TRBV12-4
size: few
D: TRBD2
J: TRBJ2-2
length: 18
CDR3: CASSTWGLAGGNTGELFF
DNA: TGTGCCAGCAGTACCTGGGGGCTAGCGGGAGGGAACACCGGGGAGCTGTTTTTT

V: TRBV19
size: .
D: .
J: TRBJ2-6
length: 15
CDR3: CASSTTGAGANVLTF
DNA: TGTGCCAGTAGCACCACGGGGGCTGGGGCCAACGTCCTGACTTTC

V: TRBV5-1
size: few
D: .
J: TRBJ2-3
length: 15
CDR3: CASSYRQTITDTQYF
DNA: TGCGCCAGCAGCTACAGACAGACTATCACAGATACGCAGTATTTT

V: TRBV5-1
size: .
D: TRBD1
J: TRBJ1-5
length: 17
CDR3: CASSLGQGDNSNQPQHF
DNA: TGCGCCAGCAGCTTGGGACAGGGGGATAATAGCAATCAGCCCCAGCATTTT

V: TRBV2
size: .
D: .
J: TRBJ1-5
length: 16
CDR3: CASRNEGVGRDQPQHF
DNA: TGTGCCAGCAGGAACGAGGGAGTAGGAAGGGATCAGCCCCAGCATTTT

V: TRBV5-6
size: many
D: .
J: TRBJ2-7
length: 12
CDR3: CASSFDSYEQYF
DNA: TGTGCCAGCAGTTTCGACTCCTACGAGCAGTACTTC

V: TRBV3-1
size: .
D: TRBD1
J: TRBJ2-1
length: 15
CDR3: CASSQGDRPYNEQFF
DNA: TGTGCCAGCAGCCAAGGGGACAGGCCGTACAATGAGCAGTTCTTC

V: TRBV20-1
size: .
D: TRBD1
J: TRBJ1-5
length: 12
CDR3: CTTGTGNQPQHF
DNA: TGCACGACCGGGACAGGGAATCAGCCCCAGCATTTT

V: TRBV7-9
size: .
D: .
J: TRBJ1-1
length: 14
CDR3: CASSSPRMNTEAFF
DNA: TGTGCCAGCAGCTCCCCCCGCATGAACACTGAAGCTTTCTTT

V: TRBV27
size: few
D: .
J: TRBJ1-1
length: 13
CDR3: CASSFVDDTEAFF
DNA: TGTGCCAGCAGTTTTGTAGACGATACTGAAGCTTTCTTT

V: TRBV20-1
size: .
D: TRBD2
J: TRBJ2-3
length: 13
CDR3: CSAPASGEDTQYF
DNA: TGCAGTGCCCCCGCTAGCGGGGAAGATACGCAGTATTTT

V: TRBV20-1
size: .
D: .
J: TRBJ1-4
length: 13
CDR3: CSAHSGKGEKLFF
DNA: TGCAGTGCCCATTCCGGGAAAGGAGAAAAACTGTTTTTT

V: TRBV28
size: .
D: TRBD1
J: TRBJ2-3
length: 12
CDR3: CASRGQGSTQYF
DNA: TGTGCCAGCAGGGGACAGGGGAGTACGCAGTATTTT

V: TRBV6-1
size: .
D: .
J: TRBJ2-1
length: 13
CDR3: CASSEGSQNEQFF
DNA: TGTGCCAGCAGTGAAGGGAGTCAGAATGAGCAGTTCTTC

V: TRBV5-1
size: large
D: .
J: TRBJ2-3
length: 13
CDR3: CASSSESADTQYF
DNA: TGCGCCAGCAGCTCGGAGTCGGCAGATACGCAGTATTTT

V: TRBV5-1
size: few
D: TRBD1
J: TRBJ1-1
length: 12
CDR3: CASSGGTDEAFF
DNA: TGCGCCAGCAGCGGCGGGACAGACGAAGCTTTCTTT

V: TRBV7-3
size: .
D: .
J: TRBJ2-7
length: 13
CDR3: CASSFIDSLQQYF
DNA: TGTGCCAGCAGCTTTATTGACTCCCTCCAGCAGTACTTC

V: TRBV7-9
size: few
D: .
J: TRBJ2-3
length: 15
CDR3: CASSLGGLPRDTQYF
DNA: TGTGCCAGCAGCTTAGGCGGCCTCCCGCGGGATACGCAGTATTTT

V: TRBV18
size: .
D: .
J: TRBJ2-3
length: 19
CDR3: CASSPRAPGGMGSTDTQYF
DNA: TGTGCCAGCTCACCAAGGGCCCCCGGAGGTATGGGAAGCACAGATACGCAGTATTTT

V: TRBV10-3
size: .
D: TRBD1
J: TRBJ1-5
length: 15
CDR3: CAISGTGGHNQPQHF
DNA: TGTGCCATCAGTGGAACAGGGGGCCATAATCAGCCCCAGCATTTT

V: TRBV27
size: .
D: .
J: TRBJ1-1
length: 15
CDR3: CASSPPLGARTEAFF
DNA: TGTGCCAGCAGTCCGCCTTTGGGGGCGCGTACTGAAGCTTTCTTT

V: TRBV27
size: few
D: .
J: TRBJ2-2
length: 13
CDR3: CASSLPSYGELFF
DNA: TGTGCCAGCAGTTTACCCTCCTATGGGGAGCTGTTTTTT

V: TRBV5-1
size: few
D: .
J: TRBJ1-6
length: 18
CDR3: CASSPRGGVGSYNSPLHF
DNA: TGCGCCAGCAGCCCCCGTGGAGGGGTTGGGTCCTATAATTCACCCCTCCACTTT

V: TRBV5-1
size: .
D: .
J: TRBJ2-7
length: 13
CDR3: CASSYSGSHEQYF
DNA: TGCGCCAGCAGCTATTCGGGGTCCCACGAGCAGTACTTC

V: TRBV4-2
size: few
D: .
J: TRBJ2-4
length: 16
CDR3: CASSTRRRDFGDIQYF
DNA: TGTGCCAGCAGCACCCGGCGGCGGGACTTCGGAGACATTCAGTACTTC

V: TRBV15
size: .
D: .
J: TRBJ2-5
length: 15
CDR3: CATSRSIQRQETQYF
DNA: TGTGCCACCAGCAGAAGTATACAGCGGCAAGAGACCCAGTACTTC

V: TRBV20-1
size: .
D: TRBD2
J: TRBJ2-1
length: 20
CDR3: CSARDWRPSGITTSYNEQFF
DNA: TGCAGTGCTAGAGATTGGAGGCCTAGCGGGATCACCACTTCCTACAATGAGCAGTTCTTC

V: TRBV20-1
size: few
D: .
J: TRBJ2-6
length: 18
CDR3: CSAPILAGDSPGANVLTF
DNA: TGCAGTGCTCCAATATTGGCAGGGGATTCACCTGGGGCCAACGTCCTGACTTTC

V: TRBV20-1
size: .
D: .
J: TRBJ2-3
length: 13
CDR3: CSACITSTDTQYF
DNA: TGCAGTGCTTGTATCACTAGCACAGATACGCAGTATTTT

V: TRBV29-1
size: .
D: .
J: TRBJ1-4
length: 13
CDR3: CSVHSATNEKLFF
DNA: TGCAGCGTGCACAGTGCAACTAATGAAAAACTGTTTTTT

V: TRBV27
size: .
D: .
J: TRBJ1-2
length: 13
CDR3: CASSPAGARGYTF
DNA: TGTGCCAGCTCTCCCGCAGGGGCCCGTGGCTACACCTTC

V: TRBV18
size: few
D: .
J: TRBJ2-7
length: 14
CDR3: CASSPGQEAYEQYF
DNA: TGTGCCAGCTCACCCGGACAAGAGGCCTACGAGCAGTACTTC

V: TRBV7-2
size: few
D: TRBD2
J: TRBJ2-5
length: 16
CDR3: CASNSGTSGFQETQYF
DNA: TGTGCCAGCAACTCCGGGACTAGCGGGTTCCAAGAGACCCAGTACTTC

V: TRBV5-1
size: many
D: .
J: TRBJ2-5
length: 12
CDR3: CASSSNQETQYF
DNA: TGCGCCAGCAGCTCCAACCAAGAGACCCAGTACTTC

V: TRBV5-1
size: .
D: TRBD2
J: TRBJ2-5
length: 17
CDR3: CASTSGTSGRGVETQYF
DNA: TGCGCCAGCACCTCCGGGACTAGCGGGAGAGGTGTTGAGACCCAGTACTTC

V: TRBV28
size: .
D: .
J: TRBJ2-1
length: 12
CDR3: CASAGGKNEQFF
DNA: TGTGCCAGCGCTGGCGGGAAGAATGAGCAGTTCTTC

V: TRBV5-1
size: few
D: .
J: TRBJ2-1
length: 13
CDR3: CASSFLAPNEQFF
DNA: TGCGCCAGCAGCTTTCTAGCTCCGAATGAGCAGTTCTTC

V: TRBV5-1
size: few
D: TRBD2
J: TRBJ2-5
length: 15
CDR3: CASSLPGLILETQYF
DNA: TGCGCCAGCAGCCTACCGGGACTAATCTTGGAGACCCAGTACTTC

V: TRBV18
size: few
D: TRBD1
J: TRBJ2-5
length: 15
CDR3: CASSPGQGYQETQYF
DNA: TGTGCCAGCTCACCGGGACAGGGATACCAAGAGACCCAGTACTTC